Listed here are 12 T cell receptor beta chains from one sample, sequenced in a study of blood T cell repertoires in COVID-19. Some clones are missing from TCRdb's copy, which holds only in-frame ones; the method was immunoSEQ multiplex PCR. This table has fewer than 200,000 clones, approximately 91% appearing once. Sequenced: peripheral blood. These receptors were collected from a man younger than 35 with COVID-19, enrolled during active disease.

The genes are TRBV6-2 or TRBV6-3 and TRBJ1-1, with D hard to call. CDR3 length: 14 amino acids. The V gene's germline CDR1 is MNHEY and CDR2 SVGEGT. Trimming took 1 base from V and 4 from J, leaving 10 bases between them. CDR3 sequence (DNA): TGTGCCAGCAGTTACTTGAGGGCGGCCACTGAAGCTTTCTTT. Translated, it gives CASSYLRAATEAFF.

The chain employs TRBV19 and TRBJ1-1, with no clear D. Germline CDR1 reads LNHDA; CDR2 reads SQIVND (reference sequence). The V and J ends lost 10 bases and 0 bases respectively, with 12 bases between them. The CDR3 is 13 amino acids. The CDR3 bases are TGTGCCACCCGACACCCTATGAACACTGAAGCTTTCTTT. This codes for CATRHPMNTEAFF.

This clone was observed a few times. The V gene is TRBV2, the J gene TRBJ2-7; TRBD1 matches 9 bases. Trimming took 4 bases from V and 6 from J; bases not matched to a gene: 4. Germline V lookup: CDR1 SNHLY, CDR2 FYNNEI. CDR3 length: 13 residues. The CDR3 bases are TGTGCCAGCAGTGCGGGACAGGGTTTCGAGCAGTACTTC. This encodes CASSAGQGFEQYF. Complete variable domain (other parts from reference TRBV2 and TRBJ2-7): EPEVTQTPSHQVTQMGQEVILRCVPISNHLYFYWYRQILGQKVEFLVSFYNNEISEKSEIFDDQFSVERPDGSNFTLKIRSTKLEDSAMYFCASSAGQGFEQYFGPGTRLTVT.

The DNA of the CDR3 is TGCAGCGTTCGGGGGGTGGAAGCTTTCTTT. Translated: CSVRGVEAFF. The chain couples TRBV29-1 to TRBJ1-1; D is possibly TRBD1 (5 bases). V dropped 5 bases and J dropped 8 bases, with 9 bases sitting between them. The length of the CDR3 is 10 residues. Germline assignment: CDR1 SQVTM and CDR2 ANQGSEA.

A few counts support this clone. DNA of the CDR3: TGTGCCAGTCGAAAGGGGGTTGAGGCAGATACGCAGTATTTT. Protein: CASRKGVEADTQYF. The chain employs TRBV6-5 and TRBJ2-3, with D possibly TRBD1 on 6 matching bases. This CDR3 contains 14 residues. CDR1 MNHEY and CDR2 SVGAGI come from the germline V gene. Trimming shortened V by 9 bases and J by 4 bases, and 17 bases separated the two germline ends.

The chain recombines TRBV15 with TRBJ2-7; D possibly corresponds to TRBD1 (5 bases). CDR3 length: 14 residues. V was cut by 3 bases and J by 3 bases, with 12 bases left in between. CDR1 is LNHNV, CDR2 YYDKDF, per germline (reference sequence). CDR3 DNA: TGTGCCACCAGCAGGATAGGGGAAGTCTACGAGCAGTACTTC. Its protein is CATSRIGEVYEQYF.

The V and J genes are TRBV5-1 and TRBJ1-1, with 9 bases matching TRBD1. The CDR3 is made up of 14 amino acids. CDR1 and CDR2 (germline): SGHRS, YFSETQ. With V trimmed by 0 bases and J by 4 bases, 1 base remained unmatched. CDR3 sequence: CASSLGQGVTEAFF. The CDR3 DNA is TGCGCCAGCAGCTTGGGACAGGGGGTCACTGAAGCTTTCTTT. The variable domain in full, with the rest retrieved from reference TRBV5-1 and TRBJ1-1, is KAGVTQTPRYLIKTRGQQVTLSCSPISGHRSVSWYQQTPGQGLQFLFEYFSETQRNKGNFPGRFSGRQFSNSRSEMNVSTLELGDSALYLCASSLGQGVTEAFFGQGTRLTVV.

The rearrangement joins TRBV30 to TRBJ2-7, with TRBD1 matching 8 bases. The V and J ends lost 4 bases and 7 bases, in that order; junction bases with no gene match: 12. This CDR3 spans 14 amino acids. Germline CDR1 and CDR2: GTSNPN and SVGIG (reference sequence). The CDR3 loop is CAWTTGTGPGEQYF. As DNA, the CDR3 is TGTGCCTGGACTACCGGGACAGGACCTGGTGAGCAGTACTTC.

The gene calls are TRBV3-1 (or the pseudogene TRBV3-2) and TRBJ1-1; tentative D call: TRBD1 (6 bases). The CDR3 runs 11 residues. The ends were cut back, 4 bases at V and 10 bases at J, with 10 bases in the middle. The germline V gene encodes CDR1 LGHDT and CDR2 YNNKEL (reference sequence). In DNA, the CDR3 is TGTGCCAGCAGCCCGGGCAGGGGAGCTTTCTTT. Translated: CASSPGRGAFF.

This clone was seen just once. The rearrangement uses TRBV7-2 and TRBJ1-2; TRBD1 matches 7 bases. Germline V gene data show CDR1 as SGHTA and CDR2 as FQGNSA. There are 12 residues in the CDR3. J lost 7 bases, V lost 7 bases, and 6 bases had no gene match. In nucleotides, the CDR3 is TGTGCCAGCACTACAGGGGCGGCTGGCTACACCTTC. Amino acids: CASTTGAAGYTF.

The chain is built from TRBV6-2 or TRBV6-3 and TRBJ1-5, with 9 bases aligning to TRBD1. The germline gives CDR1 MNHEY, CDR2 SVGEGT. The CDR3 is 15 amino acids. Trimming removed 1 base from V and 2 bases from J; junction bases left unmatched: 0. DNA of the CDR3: TGTGCCAGCAGTTACTGGGACAGGGGCAATCAGCCCCAGCATTTT. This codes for CASSYWDRGNQPQHF.

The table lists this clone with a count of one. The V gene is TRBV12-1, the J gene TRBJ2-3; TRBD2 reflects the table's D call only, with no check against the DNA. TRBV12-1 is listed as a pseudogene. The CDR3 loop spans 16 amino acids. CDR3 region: CASSPPRGMGTDTQYF. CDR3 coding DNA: TGTGCCAGCAGCCCCCCGCGAGGCATGGGCACAGATACGCAGTATTTT.